The 27 T cell receptor beta chains presented below share a single source sample, sequenced in a study of CD8+CD57+ T cells in acquired aplastic anemia (dated by TCRdb to 2016 to 2018). The sequencer listed for this sample is Illumina HiSeq 2000. Genomic DNA was used as template for profiling of TCR beta VDJ combinations and CDR3 sequences. The public reads were run again by TCRdb, first through fastp at Q25 and then through MiXCR, and only productive beta chains were kept. Rows merge per CDR3 protein into single entries with the most common DNA and genes. A total of approximately 190,000 distinct CDR3 sequences appear in this sample, about 64% of them only once. The top ten clones comprise around 42% of the sample. Sequencing input: sorted CD4+, CD8+, or CD8+CD57+ T cells (not recorded which) from PBMCs. These receptors came from a human donor with severe aplastic anemia or a healthy control (not recorded which).

The chain uses TRBV3-1 and TRBJ1-2; D is undetermined. This CDR3 has 14 amino acids. The germline CDR1 and CDR2 sequences are LGHDT and YNNKEL (reference sequence). V lost 3 bases and J 7 bases, leaving 15 bases between the germline ends. CDR3 sequence: CASSQEGTPSGYTF. The CDR3, as DNA: TGTGCCAGCAGCCAGGAGGGAACCCCAAGTGGCTACACCTTC.

Only a few counts were recorded for this clonotype. The junction departs from the called germline gene at one end, perhaps through a read error. V usage is TRBV7-8 and J usage is TRBJ1-4; no clear D. Germline values: CDR1 SGHVS, CDR2 FQNEAQ. The CDR3 is 14 amino acids. The DNA for the CDR3 is TGCGCCAGCAGCCGCGGGCACAAGAATGAAAAACTGTTTTTT. This translates into CASSRGHKNEKLFF.

A single count supports this clonotype. The chain couples TRBV20-1 to TRBJ1-2; TRBD1 matches 7 bases. Germline CDR1 DFQATT, CDR2 SNEGSKA (reference sequence). The V segment lost 5 bases and the J segment 8 bases; nucleotides outside the gene matches: 8. This CDR3 has 12 residues. The CDR3 nucleotides are TGCAGTGCTCTACTGACAGGGAACGGCTACACCTTC. Translated: CSALLTGNGYTF.

This sequence joins TRBV20-1 and TRBJ2-7; 11 bases align to TRBD2. The V gene's germline CDR1 is DFQATT and CDR2 SNEGSKA (reference sequence). J gave up 7 bases and V 5 bases, and 19 bases lay outside the gene matches. The CDR3 loop spans 17 amino acids. Here the CDR3 DNA reads TGCAGTGCTCGAATTAGCGGGAGGGCCCCTTTTTTATCGGAGCAGTACTTC. Its protein is CSARISGRAPFLSEQYF.

Notes on this clonotype: With a much larger clone just one base away, this may be a read error. The CDR3: CASTSREDLSTETQYF. The CDR3 DNA is TGTGCCAGCACCTCTAGGGAAGACTTAAGCACAGAGACGCAGTATTTT. This chain links TRBV6-1 with TRBJ2-3, with D unclear. CDR3 length: 16 residues. From germline, CDR1 is MNHNS and CDR2 SASEGT.

The chain recombines TRBV29-1 with TRBJ2-7; D may be TRBD1 (5 bases). Trimming stripped 3 bases from V and 5 bases from J, with 11 bases between. The CDR3 contains 12 residues. The germline V gene encodes CDR1 SQVTM and CDR2 ANQGSEA. The CDR3 bases are TGCAGCGTTGAGGGGCAGGGCCACGAGCAGTACTTC. Residues: CSVEGQGHEQYF.

This clonotype was found many times. This chain links TRBV11-2 with TRBJ2-7; D not resolved. CDR3 length equals 13 residues. Germline V gene sequence: CDR1 SGHAT, CDR2 FQNNGV. V gave up 1 base and J gave up 1 base, with 5 bases separating them. The CDR3 nucleotides read TGTGCCAGCAGCTTAGGCTGGTCCTACGAGCAGTACTTC. It encodes CASSLGWSYEQYF.

The chain is built from TRBV20-1 and TRBJ2-1; 7 bases map to TRBD2. The trim removed 3 bases at V and 4 bases at J, leaving 6 bases unmatched. This CDR3 region has 14 residues. Germline-derived CDR1 and CDR2 are DFQATT and SNEGSKA (reference sequence). This CDR3 reads CSASSGSDYNEQFF. CDR3 sequence (DNA): TGCAGTGCTAGTAGCGGGTCTGATTACAATGAGCAGTTCTTC.

Concerning this clonotype itself: The junction departs from germline at one end; a sequencing error may be responsible. The genes are TRBV5-6 and TRBJ1-5; D remains ambiguous. Per the germline V gene, CDR1 is SGHDT and CDR2 is YYEEEE. The CDR3 has 14 residues. CDR3 DNA: TGTGTCAGCAGCTTTCAGAATTTCAATCAGCCCCAGCATTTT. This translates into CVSSFQNFNQPQHF.

The chain uses TRBV15 and TRBJ2-1, with D hard to call. This CDR3 spans 14 amino acids. The V and J ends lost 1 base and 8 bases respectively, with 12 bases between them. CDR1 is LNHNV and CDR2 is YYDKDF in the germline V gene (reference sequence). This chain's CDR3 is CATSRAQVGDEQFF. The CDR3 bases are TGTGCCACCAGCAGAGCCCAAGTTGGGGATGAGCAGTTCTTC.

V is TRBV10-3 and J is TRBJ1-3, with TRBD1 matching 7 bases. J gave up 3 bases and V 10 bases, and 12 bases lay outside the gene matches. The CDR3 runs 15 residues. Per germline, CDR1 ENHRY and CDR2 SYGVKD. The CDR3 DNA reads TGTGCCAGCGCGGAAGGGGGCGCGGATGGAAACACCATATATTTT. It specifies CASAEGGADGNTIYF.

V is TRBV29-1 and J is TRBJ2-1; the match to TRBD2 covers 9 bases. The length of the CDR3 is 15 residues. V gave up 4 bases and J gave up 10 bases; unmatched junction bases: 14. Germline V gives CDR1 SQVTM, CDR2 ANQGSEA. The CDR3 DNA reads as TGCAGCGTTGGACCCCCGGGACTAGCTCGAGACGAGCAGTTCTTC. This translates into CSVGPPGLARDEQFF.

This chain connects TRBV14 to TRBJ2-7, with D perhaps given as TRBD1 or TRBD2 (5 bases each). Germline-derived CDR1 and CDR2 are SGHDN and FVKESK. This CDR3 region has 16 residues. The V end lost 1 base, the J end lost 7 bases, and 20 bases lay between the germline ends. In DNA form, the CDR3 reads TGTGCCAGCAGCCAAGCGCCCGTTCTCGGGGCCGAGGAGCAGTACTTC. Its protein is CASSQAPVLGAEEQYF.

The chain employs TRBV7-9 and TRBJ2-3, with D possibly being TRBD1 or TRBD2 (5 bases each). The germline V gene has CDR1 SEHNR and CDR2 FQNEAQ (reference sequence). There are 13 residues in the CDR3. Trimming cost V 4 bases and J 5 bases, with 10 bases left between them. The CDR3 loop is CASSSQRGDTQYF. CDR3 DNA sequence: TGTGCCAGCAGCTCCCAGAGGGGAGATACGCAGTATTTT.

The V gene is TRBV9, the J gene TRBJ2-1; 7 bases are shared with TRBD1. The germline V gene encodes CDR1 SGDLS and CDR2 YYNGEE. V lost 0 bases to trimming and J lost 4 bases; unmatched junction nucleotides: 13. The CDR3 covers 18 residues. The CDR3 coding sequence is TGTGCCAGCAGCGTAGGCAGGGGGAAAAGCGGACCTTACAATGAGCAGTTCTTC. Protein product: CASSVGRGKSGPYNEQFF.

The J gene is TRBJ2-3, the V gene TRBV9; D possibly matches TRBD1 or TRBD2 (6 bases each). The germline CDR1 and CDR2 sequences are SGDLS and YYNGEE. The germline V and J ends were trimmed by 3 bases and 1 base, with 15 bases remaining between them. The CDR3 loop spans 16 amino acids. The CDR3 DNA sequence: TGTGCCAGCAGCGGGGGGGCGGCTAGCGGCACAGATACGCAGTATTTT. Translating gives CASSGGAASGTDTQYF.

V is TRBV29-1 and J is TRBJ1-1, with 7 bases identical to TRBD1. Germline V gene data show CDR1 as SQVTM and CDR2 as ANQGSEA. V was pared by 4 bases and J by 5 bases, with 7 bases of the junction left unmatched. The CDR3 extends over 13 amino acids. The CDR3: CSVAEGAWTEAFF. In DNA, the CDR3 is TGCAGCGTTGCAGAGGGGGCTTGGACTGAAGCTTTCTTT. Filled out from reference TRBV29-1 and TRBJ1-1, the complete variable domain reads SAVISQKPSRDICQRGTSLTIQCQVDSQVTMMFWYRQQPGQSLTLIATANQGSEATYESGFVIDKFPISRPNLTFSTLTVSNMSPEDSSIYLCSVAEGAWTEAFFGQGTRLTVV.

The chain links TRBV20-1 to TRBJ2-5, with 11 bases lining up with TRBD2. V trimming: 7 bases; J trimming: 5 bases; junction bases outside the gene matches: 15. Germline V gene data show CDR1 as DFQATT and CDR2 as SNEGSKA (reference sequence). The CDR3 is 16 amino acids. Here the CDR3 DNA reads TGCAGTGTCACTAGCGGGGGCGGTATTCGCGGGGAGACCCAGTACTTC. This codes for CSVTSGGGIRGETQYF.

The count of this clonotype is one. The chain has TRBV20-1 and TRBJ2-7, with D possibly TRBD2 on 5 matching bases. The CDR3 covers 13 residues. Germline V gene lookup returns CDR1 DFQATT and CDR2 SNEGSKA (reference sequence). The V end was cut by 4 bases, the J end by 3 bases, with 13 bases between. The CDR3 sequence: CSAKLTGVYEQYF. CDR3 nucleotide sequence: TGCAGTGCTAAACTAACCGGGGTCTACGAGCAGTACTTC.

The V and J genes are TRBV28 and TRBJ2-2; D remains ambiguous. CDR1 MDHEN and CDR2 SYDVKM come from the germline V gene. This CDR3 spans 14 amino acids. V lost 3 bases to trimming and J lost 1 base, with 6 bases between them. The CDR3 region has the DNA TGTGCCAGCAGTTTCGTACAGAACACCGGGGAGCTGTTTTTT. This sequence encodes CASSFVQNTGELFF.

This chain joins TRBV14 and TRBJ2-5, with a possible D match to TRBD1 (6 bases). The V and J ends lost 4 bases and 5 bases respectively, with 20 bases between them. The CDR3 extends over 16 amino acids. Germline loops: CDR1 SGHDN, CDR2 FVKESK. CDR3 coding DNA: TGTGCCAGCAGCCGAACTGGGGCACAGGGCCGGGAGACCCAGTACTTC. Translating it yields CASSRTGAQGRETQYF. The variable domain in full, completed from reference TRBV14 and TRBJ2-5, reads EAGVTQFPSHSVIEKGQTVTLRCDPISGHDNLYWYRRVMGKEIKFLLHFVKESKQDESGMPNNRFLAERTGGTYSTLKVQPAELEDSGVYFCASSRTGAQGRETQYFGPGTRLLVL.

This clonotype showed up just a few times. The CDR3 DNA reads as TGTGCCTGGAGTGCCACTAGCTTAAAAGACGAGCAGTACTTC. Translating gives CAWSATSLKDEQYF. The V gene is TRBV30, the J gene TRBJ2-7, with a weak D call TRBD2 (6 bases). V lost 1 base and J lost 5, with 15 bases in between. CDR3 size: 14 residues. Germline CDR1 is GTSNPN and CDR2 is SVGIG (reference sequence). Full variable domain (missing parts from reference TRBV30 and TRBJ2-7): SQTIHQWPATLVQPVGSPLSLECTVEGTSNPNLYWYRQAAGRGLQLLFYSVGIGQISSEVPQNLSASRPQDRQFILSSKKLLLSDSGFYLCAWSATSLKDEQYFGPGTRLTVT.

This clonotype was observed a single time. The rearrangement uses TRBV2 and TRBJ1-6; 9 bases fit TRBD1. The length of the CDR3 is 19 residues. V gave up 4 bases and J gave up 3 bases; unmatched junction bases: 13. Germline V gives CDR1 SNHLY, CDR2 FYNNEI. CDR3: CASSAIGQGRAYYNSPLHF. In DNA form, the CDR3 reads TGTGCCAGCAGTGCAATAGGACAGGGGAGAGCGTACTATAATTCACCCCTCCACTTT.

This clonotype was observed a single time. Likely a read error: the CDR3 ends without its conserved phenylalanine or tryptophan. It is unclear where the CDR3 begins or ends on the DNA, so no DNA is shown, and the CDR3 is as TCRdb lists it. V is TRBV19 and J is TRBJ1-5; TRBD1 is the table's D call, not checked against the DNA. CDR1 LNHDA and CDR2 SQIVND come from the germline V gene (reference sequence). The CDR3 spans 16 residues, counting both ends. CDR3 protein: CASSIWGAVVDQPRHS.

This chain joins TRBV14 and TRBJ1-6, with D possibly TRBD1 on 5 matching bases. The CDR3 is 19 residues long. Trimming removed 0 bases from V and 1 base from J, with 16 bases in between. CDR1 and CDR2 from the germline V gene are SGHDN and FVKESK. CDR3 nucleotides: TGTGCCAGCAGCCAAGAAGTATCGCTTGCAGGGTCCTATAATTCACCCCTCCACTTT. It codes for CASSQEVSLAGSYNSPLHF.

The rearrangement joins TRBV5-1 to TRBJ2-7, with 7 bases matching TRBD1. Germline CDR1 SGHRS, CDR2 YFSETQ. With V trimmed by 2 bases and J by 2 bases, 7 bases remained unmatched. The CDR3 runs to 15 residues. This CDR3 is CASSFGADRTYEQYF. Here the CDR3 DNA reads TGCGCCAGCAGCTTTGGCGCGGACAGGACCTACGAGCAGTACTTC.

This clonotype was seen repeatedly, ten times or more. The V and J genes are TRBV27 and TRBJ2-7; a weak D match, TRBD2 (6 bases). The CDR3 sequence is 13 residues long. Per germline, CDR1 MNHEY and CDR2 SMNVEV (reference sequence). V lost 7 bases to trimming and J lost 0 bases, with 10 bases between them. The CDR3 sequence: CASKGGISYEQYF. Written as DNA, the CDR3 is TGTGCCAGCAAGGGCGGGATCTCCTACGAGCAGTACTTC.